This T cell receptor (beta chain) derives from a study of blood T cell repertoires in COVID-19. Study-level background: The United States, Italy and Spain supplied acute and convalescent COVID-19 samples. PBMCs, B-cell-depleted T cells, or T cells provided the cDNA or gDNA that made up the material.

In the original workflow: Reference gene primer amplification yielded estimated nucleated cell counts. Produced via immunoSEQ multiplex PCR; TCRdb's table is partial and in-frame only. That table furnishes V, J and clone size, whereas the DNA furnished D and trimming. The sample shows 100,000 or so clones, 82% of them seen only once. CDR3 size: 12 residues. The germline CDR1 and CDR2 sequences are SQVTM and ANQGSEA. The V gene lost 7 bases and the J gene lost 6 bases, with 13 bases spanning the gap. The receptor comes from a man aged 80 or over with acute or convalescent COVID-19. The chain is built from TRBV29-1 and TRBJ2-1; D gene unclear. The sequenced sample consisted of peripheral blood. The CDR3 loop is CSALLPPNEQFF. The CDR3 DNA follows: TGCAGCGCGCTATTGCCCCCCAATGAGCAGTTCTTC.